The 30 T cell receptor beta chains given below trace back to one sample, sequenced in a study of beta chain features in type 1 diabetes. Study results and caveats: There was a moderate but significant shortening of TCRB CDR3s in all four CD4+ subsets of Type 1 diabetes patients.

Their specific antigens are unknown. Every isolated RNA sample was fully reverse transcribed, so sequencing captured expressed TCRB transcripts. Data came from immunoSEQ multiplex PCR; TCRdb stores just in-frame clones and leaves some out. The sample has 300,000 to 350,000 clones; approximately 9.7% are singletons. The sequenced material came from central memory CD4+ T cells from blood. All receptors derive from a man aged 30-40 years with type 1 diabetes.

The chain combines TRBV5-1 with TRBJ2-6, with D perhaps matching TRBD1 (6 bases). Trimming cost V 3 bases and J 4 bases, with 11 bases left between them. The germline CDR1 and CDR2 sequences are SGHRS and YFSETQ. The CDR3 length is 15 residues. DNA for the CDR3: TGCGCCAGCAGCTCCCCAGGGACAGGGGCCAACGTCCTGACTTTC. Translating it yields CASSSPGTGANVLTF.

CDR3 in amino acids: CASSARTDTQYF. In nucleotides, the CDR3 is TGTGCCAGCAGCGCTCGCACAGATACGCAGTATTTT. This chain links TRBV7-2 with TRBJ2-3; D not resolved. The germline V gene encodes CDR1 SGHTA and CDR2 FQGNSA. This CDR3 has 12 amino acids. With 5 bases removed from V and 1 base from J, the gap between germline ends came to 4 bases.

The gene calls are TRBV5-1 and TRBJ2-5; D tentatively reads TRBD1 or TRBD2 (6 bases each). V gave up 0 bases and J gave up 2 bases, with 11 bases separating them. The CDR3 is 15 amino acids. The germline V gene encodes CDR1 SGHRS and CDR2 YFSETQ. CDR3 amino acids: CASSLVSGAQETQYF. CDR3 sequence (DNA): TGCGCCAGCAGCTTGGTTTCGGGGGCACAAGAGACCCAGTACTTC.

The J gene is TRBJ2-3, the V gene TRBV7-6; possible D gene TRBD2, 6 bases. This CDR3 has 16 residues. The V and J ends lost 0 bases and 1 base respectively, with 11 bases between them. Germline values: CDR1 SGHVS, CDR2 FNYEAQ. The CDR3 loop reads CASSLARGTGTDTQYF. The CDR3 DNA reads TGTGCCAGCAGCTTAGCGCGGGGTACTGGCACAGATACGCAGTATTTT.

V gene TRBV11-2 combines with J gene TRBJ2-2, with D unresolved. Germline V gene sequence: CDR1 SGHAT, CDR2 FQNNGV. Between the trimmed V and J ends, which lost 5 bases and 2 bases, there was a span of 3 bases. The CDR3 runs to 12 residues. In nucleotides, the CDR3 is TGTGCCAGCAGCATAAACACCGGGGAGCTGTTTTTT. Residues: CASSINTGELFF.

The sample holds a few counts of this clone. This chain uses TRBV7-9 with TRBJ2-7; D perhaps matches TRBD1 (6 bases). The germline V and J ends were trimmed by 1 base and 0 bases, with 7 bases remaining between them. The CDR3 extends over 14 amino acids. Germline assignment: CDR1 SEHNR and CDR2 FQNEAQ (reference sequence). The CDR3 sequence is CASSLGTDSYEQYF. The CDR3 nucleotides are TGTGCCAGCAGCTTAGGGACAGACTCCTACGAGCAGTACTTC.

This clone was counted only a few times. The chain joins TRBV19 to TRBJ2-5; 10 bases align to TRBD1. The CDR3 extends over 14 amino acids. Germline V gene sequence: CDR1 LNHDA, CDR2 SQIVND (reference sequence). The ends lost 4 bases at V and 4 bases at J; junction bases unmatched: 3. The CDR3 loop is CASSTRDRGETQYF. In DNA, the CDR3 is TGTGCCAGTAGTACGCGGGACAGGGGAGAGACCCAGTACTTC.

This clone was recorded a few times. The J gene is TRBJ2-6, the V gene TRBV18; 9 positions agree with TRBD1. This CDR3 has 18 amino acids. Per the germline V gene, CDR1 is KGHSH and CDR2 is LQKENI. Trimming removed 3 bases from V and 2 bases from J; junction bases left unmatched: 8. Written as DNA, the CDR3 is TGTGCCAGCTCACCTCCGGGACAGGGAGTCCCTGGGGCCAACGTCCTGACTTTC. Translated, it gives CASSPPGQGVPGANVLTF.

This clone has only a few counts. The rearrangement uses TRBV12-5 and TRBJ2-2; D uncertain. The CDR3 covers 13 residues. Germline CDR1 reads LGHNT; CDR2 reads FRNRAP. Trimming left V 7 bases short and J 6 bases short, with 12 bases between. The DNA for the CDR3 is TGTGCTAGTGTCCCCGATTGGGCCGGGGAGCTGTTTTTT. It translates to CASVPDWAGELFF.

This clone has only a few counts. This chain joins TRBV7-8 and TRBJ2-4; perhaps TRBD1 as D (5 bases). Trimming stripped 0 bases from V and 6 bases from J, with 6 bases between. Germline V gives CDR1 SGHVS, CDR2 FQNEAQ. The CDR3 is made up of 13 amino acids. This CDR3 reads CASSLAQGNIQYF. The CDR3 DNA sequence: TGTGCCAGCAGCTTAGCGCAGGGAAACATTCAGTACTTC.

This clone came up once. The chain employs TRBV4-1 and TRBJ2-3; TRBD1 matches at 8 bases. V shed 0 bases, J shed 10 bases, and the junction held 6 bases outside the gene matches. The CDR3 has 14 amino acids. Germline CDR1 reads MGHRA; CDR2 reads YSYEKL. The CDR3 spells CASSQESRGRSQYF. The CDR3 DNA sequence: TGCGCCAGCAGCCAAGAATCCAGGGGGCGATCGCAGTATTTT.

The V gene is TRBV6-5, the J gene TRBJ1-2, with 8 bases aligning to TRBD1. Germline values: CDR1 MNHEY, CDR2 SVGAGI. Germline trimming cut 6 bases from V and 8 bases from J; bases unmatched to any gene: 11. This CDR3 is built from 14 residues. In DNA, the CDR3 is TGTGCCAGCAGCCGCACGGACACAGGGGGAGGCTACACCTTC. It codes for CASSRTDTGGGYTF.

The V and J genes are TRBV7-2 and TRBJ2-1, with TRBD1 matching 8 bases. The CDR3 loop spans 13 amino acids. Trimming took 4 bases from V and 9 from J; bases not matched to a gene: 5. CDR1 is SGHTA and CDR2 is FQGNSA in the germline V gene. The CDR3 DNA is TGTGCCAGCAGCTATATACAGGGGGGTGAGCAGTTCTTC. It is translated as CASSYIQGGEQFF. The variable domain in full, with the rest retrieved from reference TRBV7-2 and TRBJ2-1, is GAGVSQSPSNKVTEKGKDVELRCDPISGHTALYWYRQSLGQGLEFLIYFQGNSAPDKSGLPSDRFSAERTGGSVSTLTIQRTQQEDSAVYLCASSYIQGGEQFFGPGTRLTVL.

This chain uses TRBV10-3 with TRBJ1-3; the D gene is possibly TRBD1 (5 bases). The CDR3 consists of 15 residues. Trimming left V 0 bases short and J 1 base short, with 7 bases between. Germline V gene data show CDR1 as ENHRY and CDR2 as SYGVKD. The CDR3, as DNA: TGTGCCATCAGTGAGTCTGACAGTTCTGGAAACACCATATATTTT. Encoded protein: CAISESDSSGNTIYF.

The rearrangement uses TRBV5-1 and TRBJ2-2; 9 positions agree with TRBD1. J was trimmed by 5 bases and V by 4 bases; bases with no gene match: 9. In germline, CDR1 is SGHRS, CDR2 YFSETQ. The CDR3 runs 16 residues. CDR3 DNA: TGCGCCAGCAGCCCGGTGGGACAGGGTCTAACCGGGGAGCTGTTTTTT. Encoded protein: CASSPVGQGLTGELFF.

This clone was detected only a few times. V usage is TRBV5-1 and J usage is TRBJ1-2; maybe TRBD1 (6 bases). CDR1 is SGHRS and CDR2 is YFSETQ in the germline V gene. Trimming shortened V by 3 bases and J by 4 bases, and 13 bases separated the two germline ends. CDR3 length equals 14 residues. The CDR3 protein is CASSSLTGTYGYTF. In DNA form, the CDR3 reads TGCGCCAGCAGCTCCTTAACAGGGACCTATGGCTACACCTTC.

The rearrangement joins TRBV9 to TRBJ2-3; D is uncertain. CDR3 length equals 14 residues. CDR1 and CDR2 from the germline V gene are SGDLS and YYNGEE. V was clipped by 4 bases and J by 2 bases, with 11 bases between them. The CDR3 sequence is CASSPTQSTDTQYF. DNA for the CDR3: TGTGCCAGCAGCCCCACTCAGTCCACAGATACGCAGTATTTT. The whole variable domain, filled in from reference TRBV9 and TRBJ2-3, reads DSGVTQTPKHLITATGQRVTLRCSPRSGDLSVYWYQQSLDQGLQFLIQYYNGEERAKGNILERFSAQQFPDLHSELNLSSLELGDSALYFCASSPTQSTDTQYFGPGTRLTVL.

This clone has just a few counts. The CDR3 protein is CASSFTYRWDLANTGELFF. CDR3 DNA: TGTGCCAGCAGCTTTACGTACAGGTGGGACCTAGCGAACACCGGGGAGCTGTTTTTT. The rearrangement uses TRBV11-3 and TRBJ2-2; TRBD1 or TRBD2 may be the D gene (5 bases each). The germline CDR1 and CDR2 sequences are SGHNT and YENEEA. V was cut by 3 bases and J by 0 bases, with 20 bases left in between. This CDR3 comprises 19 residues.

The chain employs TRBV18 and TRBJ1-2; D perhaps matches TRBD1 (5 bases). This CDR3 contains 14 residues. From germline, CDR1 is KGHSH and CDR2 LQKENI. Deletions cut 2 bases from V and 6 bases from J, with 13 bases between. The CDR3 reads CASSPGLEGHGYTF. CDR3 sequence (DNA): TGTGCCAGCTCACCAGGGTTAGAGGGGCATGGCTACACCTTC.

This clone has only a few counts. This sequence joins TRBV6-5 and TRBJ1-5; D not certain. Germline CDR1 reads MNHEY; CDR2 reads SVGAGI. This CDR3 spans 13 amino acids. The V and J ends lost 9 bases and 3 bases respectively, with 12 bases between them. This chain's CDR3 is CASGGGINQPQHF. In DNA form, the CDR3 reads TGTGCCAGTGGAGGAGGGATCAATCAGCCCCAGCATTTT.

This clone was seen a few times. The rearrangement uses TRBV5-1 and TRBJ2-1, with 7 bases matching TRBD1. V trimming: 4 bases; J trimming: 7 bases; junction bases outside the gene matches: 8. CDR1 is SGHRS and CDR2 is YFSETQ in the germline V gene. This CDR3 is 14 amino acids long. In DNA, the CDR3 is TGCGCCAGCAGCAGGAGACAGGGTGGAAATGAGCAGTTCTTC. It encodes CASSRRQGGNEQFF.

V and J are TRBV5-1 and TRBJ1-5; possible D gene TRBD1, 5 bases. V gave up 4 bases and J gave up 5 bases, with 13 bases separating them. From germline, CDR1 is SGHRS and CDR2 YFSETQ. This CDR3 has 14 amino acids. Here the CDR3 DNA reads TGCGCCAGCAGCGCATACGGGGGAGATCAGCCCCAGCATTTT. This translates into CASSAYGGDQPQHF.

This clone was detected ten times or more. For the CDR3, the DNA is TGTGCCAGTAGTACCCCGAGGCAGGGTAACCAGCCCCAGCATTTT. Its protein is CASSTPRQGNQPQHF. This rearrangement joins TRBV19 to TRBJ1-5; maybe TRBD1 (5 bases). Trimming stripped 4 bases from V and 7 bases from J, with 17 bases between. Germline V gene data show CDR1 as LNHDA and CDR2 as SQIVND (reference sequence). CDR3 length: 15 residues.

Comment on this clone: Given a far larger clone just one base away, this is likely a sequencing read error. Other DNA sequences within the sample encode an identical CDR3. V gene TRBV25-1 combines with J gene TRBJ1-2, with D unclear. Germline V CDR1 and CDR2: MGHDK, SYGVNS. V lost 5 bases and J lost 2, with 3 bases in between. The CDR3 has 11 residues. Here the CDR3 reads CASSRNYGYTF. The CDR3 region has the DNA TGTGCCAGCAGTCGCAACTATGGCTACACCTTC.

This clone occurred a few times. This sequence joins TRBV27 and TRBJ1-4; TRBD1 matches at 7 bases. Germline CDR1 MNHEY, CDR2 SMNVEV (reference sequence). The CDR3 runs to 14 residues. With V trimmed by 5 bases and J by 8 bases, 8 bases remained unmatched. In nucleotides, the CDR3 is TGTGCCAGCAGTCCCCAGACAGGGCGGGAAAAACTGTTTTTT. Translated, it gives CASSPQTGREKLFF.

This clone was recorded a few times. A single base separates this from a much larger clone, so it may be a read error. The chain uses TRBV5-1 and TRBJ1-6; 8 nucleotides align to TRBD1. The ends lost 2 bases at V and 11 bases at J; junction bases unmatched: 3. Germline V gives CDR1 SGHRS, CDR2 YFSETQ. The CDR3 is made up of 13 amino acids. CDR3 sequence (DNA): TGCGCCAGCAGCTTTGACAGGGGTCCACCCCTCCACTTT. Translating it yields CASSFDRGPPLHF.

This clone was found a few times. J is TRBJ2-1 and V is TRBV4-1; TRBD1 is a possible D gene (6 bases). CDR3 length equals 17 residues. V lost 3 bases, J lost 1 base, and 16 bases lay in between. Germline CDR1 reads MGHRA; CDR2 reads YSYEKL. The CDR3 coding sequence is TGCGCCAGCAGCCAGGACCCACAGGGACATTCCTACAATGAGCAGTTCTTC. Amino acids: CASSQDPQGHSYNEQFF.

There are a few counts of this clone. V gene TRBV7-8 combines with J gene TRBJ2-2, with D perhaps assigned TRBD1 or TRBD2 (6 bases each). The CDR3 covers 16 residues. Germline V gene lookup returns CDR1 SGHVS and CDR2 FQNEAQ. The V gene lost 2 bases and the J gene lost 1 base, with 11 bases spanning the gap. The CDR3 protein is CASSLLGGMNTGELFF. The CDR3 DNA sequence: TGTGCCAGCAGCTTATTAGGGGGGATGAACACCGGGGAGCTGTTTTTT.

This clone was picked up a small number of times. The chain has TRBV7-2 and TRBJ2-5, with no clear D. Trimming removed 5 bases from V and 2 bases from J, with 9 bases in between. Germline V gives CDR1 SGHTA, CDR2 FQGNSA. The CDR3 covers 13 residues. CDR3 sequence reads: CASSNTRQETQYF. DNA of the CDR3: TGTGCCAGCAGCAATACTCGGCAAGAGACCCAGTACTTC.

This clone came up a few times. The chain is built from TRBV19 and TRBJ1-1; D uncertain. Trimming removed 3 bases from V and 4 bases from J, with 9 bases in between. CDR1 and CDR2 from the germline V gene are LNHDA and SQIVND (reference sequence). There are 13 residues in the CDR3. CDR3 amino acids: CASSIKGTTEAFF. CDR3 DNA: TGTGCCAGTAGTATTAAGGGTACCACTGAAGCTTTCTTT.